This T cell receptor (beta chain) came from a study of blood T cell repertoires in COVID-19. Across the study: The origin of the acute and convalescent COVID-19 samples was the United States, Italy and Spain. PBMCs, B-cell-depleted T cells, or T cells were the source of the cDNA or gDNA that made up the material.

The ends were cut back, 3 bases at V and 2 bases at J, with 16 bases in the middle. Germline loops: CDR1 LNHDA, CDR2 SQIVND (reference sequence). This CDR3 comprises 16 residues. The authors' processing: The authors estimated nucleated cell counts from reference gene primer amplification. TCRdb's table, derived via immunoSEQ multiplex PCR, lists solely in-frame clones and lacks some. The D gene and trimming were derived from the DNA, and the V and J assignments and clone size from that table. The top ten hold 0.9% to 0.95% of the sample, which has about 140,000 clones, approximately 86% seen once. The clonotype originates from a woman in her forties or fifties with acute or convalescent COVID-19. The chain recombines TRBV19 with TRBJ2-5; D possibly corresponds to TRBD1 (5 bases). The sequenced sample was peripheral blood. CDR3 in amino acids: CASSIQSGWWQETQYF. CDR3 nucleotides: TGTGCCAGTAGTATCCAGTCAGGGTGGTGGCAAGAGACCCAGTACTTC.